This T cell receptor beta chain was sequenced for a study of T cells in Graves' hyperthyroidism and ophthalmopathy. Study as a whole: Blood was drawn when the patient was first diagnosed and still untreated. Findings and limits, study-wide: Most thyroid-expanded clonotypes above 0.001 were also found in blood.

The authors deemed Graves' hyperthyroidism stable absent ophthalmopathy progression within 18 months. Lactation, pregnancy, other autoimmune disease or uncontrolled infection led to exclusion of patients. CDR1 and CDR2 (germline): MNHEY, SVGEGT. The CDR3 runs 15 residues. Trimming at V came to 6 bases and at J to 4 bases, leaving 10 bases not matched to a gene. This clonotype was seen many times. Its target is not known. Regions amplified from RNA transcripts were the TCR beta CDR3 regions. HTBI primers were the set used in a first-round RT-PCR of the TCR CDR3. TCRdb reprocessed the multiplex PCR reads via MiXCR and lists one record per CDR3 protein. The table includes 450,000 to 650,000 distinct CDR3 sequences, less than 25% detected once.

The source is a man aged 18 to 29 with Graves' hyperthyroidism. V gene TRBV6-2 or TRBV6-3 combines with J gene TRBJ1-1; TRBD1 aligns across 8 bases. Input material: blood. DNA of the CDR3: TGTGCCAGCAGCCCCCAGACAGGGGAAGTCACTGAAGCTTTCTTT. It specifies CASSPQTGEVTEAFF.